This T cell receptor beta chain was identified in a study of shared clonotypes between healthy human individuals. Whole-study findings and limits: In a handful of donors, around 5.5% of naive CD4 clonotypes appeared in common. In general, naive subsets displayed greater estimated richness than memory subsets did. A small donor pool kept down the genetic and exposure-history diversity that was represented.

This clone was detected only once. Antigen: not known. The protocol was immunoSEQ multiplex PCR, while the TCRdb copy is restricted to in-frame clones and leaves out a portion. The data show around 700,000 clones, 55% to 75% seen once. The CDR3 spans 13 residues. The V end lost 2 bases, the J end lost 4 bases, and 11 bases lay between the germline ends. Germline lookup yields CDR1 SQVTM and CDR2 ANQGSEA. The sequence derives from a woman aged 25 to 45 in good health. The rearrangement joins TRBV29-1 to TRBJ1-1; D is perhaps TRBD1 (5 bases). The sequenced sample consisted of memory CD4+ T cells sorted from blood. Subset specified: CD45RA-negative fraction. The CDR3 loop reads CSVESRGSTEAFF. CDR3 sequence (DNA): TGCAGCGTTGAATCAAGGGGCTCCACTGAAGCTTTCTTT. Full variable domain (outside the CDR3, taken from reference TRBV29-1 and TRBJ1-1): SAVISQKPSRDICQRGTSLTIQCQVDSQVTMMFWYRQQPGQSLTLIATANQGSEATYESGFVIDKFPISRPNLTFSTLTVSNMSPEDSSIYLCSVESRGSTEAFFGQGTRLTVV.